This is a list of T cell receptor beta chains from one sample in a study of blood T cell repertoires in COVID-19. Some clones are missing from TCRdb's copy, which holds only in-frame ones; the method was immunoSEQ multiplex PCR. Here the sample spans fewer than 700,000 clones, about 89% being singletons. Sequences were obtained from peripheral blood. These TCRs come from a woman between 45 and 60 years old with COVID-19, enrolled during active disease. CDR3s include the opening cysteine and the closing phenylalanine or tryptophan. The order of the fields is J gene, V gene, clone size, D gene, CDR3 DNA, CDR3 protein. The D gene is left open where the match is weak. For some rows the clone size is stated as once, few or many, or as a class when expanded; others skip it.

TRBJ1-2 TRBV5-6 NA NA TGTGCCAGCAGTACACAGACGTTCTATGGCTACACCTTC CASSTQTFYGYTF
TRBJ1-2 TRBV6-5 NA TRBD1 TGTGCCAGCAGTCTACAGGGGGCGCGAGGTGGCTACACCTTC CASSLQGARGGYTF
TRBJ1-2 TRBV28 NA TRBD1 TGTGCCAGCACCCTCTCAAGCCAGGGGGCAGGCCTATATGGCTACACCTTC CASTLSSQGAGLYGYTF
TRBJ2-7 TRBV28 few TRBD1 TGTGCCAGCAAGACCGGGACAGATTCCTACGAGCAGTACTTC CASKTGTDSYEQYF
TRBJ2-3 TRBV7-2 NA TRBD2 TGTGCCAGCAGCCTCGCGGGGGGGGGAAGCACAGATACGCAGTATTTT CASSLAGGGSTDTQYF
TRBJ2-7 TRBV7-9 NA NA TGTGCCAGCAGCTTAGAAGGGGGAAGCTCCTACGAGCAGTACTTC CASSLEGGSSYEQYF
TRBJ2-2 TRBV30 NA NA TGTGCCTGGAGTGTACCTGGGTGGGCGACCGGGGAGCTGTTTTTT CAWSVPGWATGELFF
TRBJ2-5 TRBV2 once NA TGTGCCAGCCAGGAGGGAAAAGAGACCCAGTACTTC CASQEGKETQYF
TRBJ1-2 TRBV19 NA TRBD1 TGTGCCAGTAGGGAGCGTGGGGGACAGGCCTATGGCTACACCTTC CASRERGGQAYGYTF
TRBJ2-5 TRBV6-2/TRBV6-3 NA TRBD2 TGTGCCAGCAGCCGCGGACTAGCGGGGGATCAAGAGACCCAGTACTTC CASSRGLAGDQETQYF
TRBJ1-4 TRBV4-1 NA NA TGCGCCAGCAGCCTAATTCGACTTGAAAAACTGTTTTTT CASSLIRLEKLFF
TRBJ2-5 TRBV3-1/TRBV3-2 many TRBD1 TGTGCCAGCAGCCCCGACAGGGTAGAGACCCAGTACTTC CASSPDRVETQYF
TRBJ2-1 TRBV7-3 NA TRBD1 TGTGCCAGCAGCTTATTAAGCAGGGGGTCCGGACACAATGAGCAGTTCTTC CASSLLSRGSGHNEQFF
TRBJ2-1 TRBV19 once TRBD1 TGTGCCAGTAGTTCGGGACAGGGGGCGTGGAATGAGCAGTTCTTC CASSSGQGAWNEQFF
TRBJ1-1 TRBV30 NA NA TGTGCCTGGAGAGAGGGCCCGAACACTGAAGCTTTCTTT CAWREGPNTEAFF
TRBJ2-7 TRBV3-1/TRBV3-2 NA NA TGTGCCAGCAGCCAAGGGACGGGGGAGCAGTACTTC CASSQGTGEQYF
TRBJ1-5 TRBV19 NA NA TGTGCCAGTAGTATATGGCAGGACAATCAGCCCCAGCATTTT CASSIWQDNQPQHF
TRBJ1-1 TRBV18 few NA TGTGCCAGCTCCCAGGCGGGAGAGAACACTGAAGCTTTCTTT CASSQAGENTEAFF
TRBJ2-1 TRBV4-1 NA TRBD1 TGCGCCAGCAGAAAACCGGGACAGGGGGCGCGGGGCAATGAGCAGTTCTTC CASRKPGQGARGNEQFF
TRBJ1-5 TRBV21-1 NA NA TGTGCCAACAATGGGACAGCTTATCAGCCCCAGCATTTT CANNGTAYQPQHF
TRBJ1-5 TRBV2 NA NA TGTGCCAGCCTCCTAGACTCGTCCGCCCAGCCCCAGCATTTT CASLLDSSAQPQHF
TRBJ1-4 TRBV4-1 NA NA TGCGCCAGCAGCCAATCCAGGGTGGGAGAAAAACTGTTTTTT CASSQSRVGEKLFF
TRBJ1-1 TRBV11-3 NA NA TGTGCCAGCAGCTTGGAAGGAGACACTGAAGCTTTCTTT CASSLEGDTEAFF